This T cell receptor (beta chain) emerged from a study of blood T cell repertoires in COVID-19. Background on the study: From the United States, Italy and Spain came samples of acute and convalescent COVID-19. From T cells, B-cell-depleted T cells, or PBMCs came the material, which was cDNA or gDNA.

This CDR3 is built from 13 residues. Germline V lookup: CDR1 ENHRY, CDR2 SYGVKD. V was trimmed by 11 bases and J by 8 bases, leaving 21 bases between them. In the authors' workflow: Scientists estimated how many nucleated cells there were by amplifying reference gene primers. Produced via immunoSEQ multiplex PCR; TCRdb's table is partial and in-frame only. The V and J calls and clone size are taken from that table; D and trimming were inferred from the DNA. The repertoire includes 150,000 or so clones, around 84% of them detected once, and 1.5% to 2% sits in the top ten. The chain couples TRBV10-3 to TRBJ1-2; a possible D gene is TRBD1 (6 bases). The sample comprised peripheral blood. The TCR sequence derives from a man older than 75 with acute or convalescent COVID-19. CDR3 amino acids: CAVGGAEVGGYTF. CDR3 coding DNA: TGTGCCGTCGGGGGGGCGGAGGTCGGCGGCTACACCTTC.